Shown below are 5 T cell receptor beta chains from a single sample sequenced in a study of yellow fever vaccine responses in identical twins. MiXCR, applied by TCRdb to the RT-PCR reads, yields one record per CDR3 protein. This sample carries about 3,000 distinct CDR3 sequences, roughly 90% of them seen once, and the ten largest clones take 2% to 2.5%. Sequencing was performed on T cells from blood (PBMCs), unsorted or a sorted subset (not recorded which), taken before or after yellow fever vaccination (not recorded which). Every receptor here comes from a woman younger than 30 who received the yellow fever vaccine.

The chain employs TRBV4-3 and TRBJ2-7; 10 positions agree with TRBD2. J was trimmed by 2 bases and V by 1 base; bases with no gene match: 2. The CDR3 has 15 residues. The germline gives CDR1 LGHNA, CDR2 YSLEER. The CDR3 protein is CASSQVLAGAYEQYF. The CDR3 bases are TGCGCCAGCAGCCAAGTGCTAGCGGGAGCCTACGAGCAGTACTTC.

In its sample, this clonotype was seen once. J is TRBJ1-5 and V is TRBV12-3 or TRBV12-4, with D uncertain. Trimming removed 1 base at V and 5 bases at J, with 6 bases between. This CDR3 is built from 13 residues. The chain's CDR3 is CASSLGFYQPQHF. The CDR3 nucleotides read TGTGCCAGCAGTTTAGGATTTTATCAGCCCCAGCATTTT.

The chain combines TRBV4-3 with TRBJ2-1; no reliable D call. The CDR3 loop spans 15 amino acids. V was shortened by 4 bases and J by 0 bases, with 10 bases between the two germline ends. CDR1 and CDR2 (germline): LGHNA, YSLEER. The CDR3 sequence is CASSRTVSSYNEQFF. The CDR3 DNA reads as TGCGCCAGCAGCCGTACGGTGAGCTCCTACAATGAGCAGTTCTTC.

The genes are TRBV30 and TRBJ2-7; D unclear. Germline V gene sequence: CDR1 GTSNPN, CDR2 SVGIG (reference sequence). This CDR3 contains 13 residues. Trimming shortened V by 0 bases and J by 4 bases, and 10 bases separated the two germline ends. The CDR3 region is CAWSVSRVYEQYF. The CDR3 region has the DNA TGTGCCTGGAGTGTATCCCGGGTATACGAGCAGTACTTC.

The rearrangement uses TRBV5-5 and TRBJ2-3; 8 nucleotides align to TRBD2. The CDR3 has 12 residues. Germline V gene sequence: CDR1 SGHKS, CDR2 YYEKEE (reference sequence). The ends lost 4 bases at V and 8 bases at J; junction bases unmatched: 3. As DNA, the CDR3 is TGTGCCAGCAGCCCAGCGGGGGTTACGCAGTATTTT. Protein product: CASSPAGVTQYF.